This T cell receptor beta chain originates from a study of cytomegalovirus exposure and HLA in healthy donors. It was with 60 Vbeta and 13 Jbeta primers that the PCR ran. Repertoires were generated with immunoSEQ multiplex PCR, while TCRdb's copy carries only in-frame clones and drops some. The sample spans approximately 110,000 clones; the ten largest clones claim around 2.9%. This CDR3 has 15 residues. Trimming took off 3 bases at V and 2 bases at J, with 12 bases between the two ends. CDR1 and CDR2 from the germline V gene are SNHLY and FYNNEI. Source material: PBMCs. This TCR was sampled from a man under 40 in good health and CMV-seronegative. The rearrangement uses TRBV2 and TRBJ2-3; D possibly corresponds to TRBD2 (6 bases). The CDR3 loop reads CASSEGSGNTDTQYF. The DNA of the CDR3 is TGTGCCAGCAGTGAGGGTAGCGGAAACACAGATACGCAGTATTTT. Together with reference TRBV2 and TRBJ2-3, the CDR3 gives the full variable domain: EPEVTQTPSHQVTQMGQEVILRCVPISNHLYFYWYRQILGQKVEFLVSFYNNEISEKSEIFDDQFSVERPDGSNFTLKIRSTKLEDSAMYFCASSEGSGNTDTQYFGPGTRLTVL.